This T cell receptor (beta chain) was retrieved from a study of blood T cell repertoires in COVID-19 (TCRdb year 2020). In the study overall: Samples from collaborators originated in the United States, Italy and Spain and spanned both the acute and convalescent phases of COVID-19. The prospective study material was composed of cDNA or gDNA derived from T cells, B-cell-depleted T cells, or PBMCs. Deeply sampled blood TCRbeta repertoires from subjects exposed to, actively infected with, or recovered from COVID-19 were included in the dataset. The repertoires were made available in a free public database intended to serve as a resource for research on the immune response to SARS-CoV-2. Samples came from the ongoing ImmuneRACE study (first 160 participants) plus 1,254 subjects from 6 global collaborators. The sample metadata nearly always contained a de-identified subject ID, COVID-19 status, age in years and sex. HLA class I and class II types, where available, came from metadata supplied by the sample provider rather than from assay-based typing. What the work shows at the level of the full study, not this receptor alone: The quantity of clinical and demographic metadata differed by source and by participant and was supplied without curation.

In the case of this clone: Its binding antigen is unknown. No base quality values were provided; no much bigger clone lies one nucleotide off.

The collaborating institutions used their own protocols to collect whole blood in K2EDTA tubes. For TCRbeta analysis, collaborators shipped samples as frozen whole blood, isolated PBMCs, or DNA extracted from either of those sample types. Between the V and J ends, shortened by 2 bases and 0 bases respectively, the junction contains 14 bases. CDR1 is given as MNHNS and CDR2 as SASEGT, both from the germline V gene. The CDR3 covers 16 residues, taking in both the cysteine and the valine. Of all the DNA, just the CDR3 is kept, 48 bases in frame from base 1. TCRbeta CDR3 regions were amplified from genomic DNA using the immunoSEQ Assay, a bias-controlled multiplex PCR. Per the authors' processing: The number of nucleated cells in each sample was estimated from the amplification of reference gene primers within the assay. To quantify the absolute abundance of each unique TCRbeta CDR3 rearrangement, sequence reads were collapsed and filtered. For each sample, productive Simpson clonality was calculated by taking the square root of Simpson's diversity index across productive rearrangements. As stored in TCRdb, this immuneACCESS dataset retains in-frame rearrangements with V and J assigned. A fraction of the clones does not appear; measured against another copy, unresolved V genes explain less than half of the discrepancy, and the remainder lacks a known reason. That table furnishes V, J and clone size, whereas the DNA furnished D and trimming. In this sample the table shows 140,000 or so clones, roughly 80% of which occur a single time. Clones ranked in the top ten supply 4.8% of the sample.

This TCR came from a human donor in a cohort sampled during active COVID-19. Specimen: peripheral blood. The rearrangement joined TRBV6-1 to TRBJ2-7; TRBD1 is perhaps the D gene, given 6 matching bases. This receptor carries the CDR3 CASSEPTGYSSYEQYV. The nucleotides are TGTGCCAGCAGTGAACCGACAGGATACAGCTCCTACGAGCAGTACGTC.